A selection of T cell receptor beta chains follows, all from one sample in a study of cytomegalovirus exposure and HLA in healthy donors. Sequencing used immunoSEQ multiplex PCR; TCRdb keeps in-frame clones, though not all of them. The sample has 100,000 or so clones, approximately 82% seen once; the top ten hold more than 6.5%. The material sequenced was PBMCs. The source of these receptors is a man aged 40-49 years in good health and CMV-seropositive. CDR3s include the opening cysteine and the closing phenylalanine or tryptophan. D genes are given only for firm matches. Clone size is shown for a subset of rows, as once, few, many or a class of expanded clone.

DNA,CDR3,J,size,D,V
TGTGCCAGCAGCGTTGGACAGTTTATGAACACTGAAGCTTTCTTT,CASSVGQFMNTEAFF,TRBJ1-1,.,.,TRBV9
TGTGCCAGCAGCTTGGGGCCTGGGGGGGCCCAGTACTTC,CASSLGPGGAQYF,TRBJ2-5,.,TRBD2,TRBV5-6
TGTGCCAGTAGTATAGAGAGGACACCCTACAATGAGCAGTTCTTC,CASSIERTPYNEQFF,TRBJ2-1,.,.,TRBV19
TGTGCCAGCTCACCACTAGCGGGACCGTACGAGCAGTACTTC,CASSPLAGPYEQYF,TRBJ2-7,.,TRBD2,TRBV18
TGCGCCAGCAGCCTGTCTGGAAACACCATATATTTT,CASSLSGNTIYF,TRBJ1-3,.,.,TRBV5-1
TGTGCCAGCAGTTCCCTAGCGGGATATGGGGCCAACGGCCTGACTTTC,CASSSLAGYGANGLTF,TRBJ2-6,.,TRBD2,TRBV6-5
TGTGCCAGCAGCTTGGGTCACGGGGGGAGCACAGATACGCAGTATTTT,CASSLGHGGSTDTQYF,TRBJ2-3,few,TRBD2,TRBV5-4
TGTGCCAGCAGTACACCAGGGGTCGGGGAGACCCAGTACTTC,CASSTPGVGETQYF,TRBJ2-5,.,.,TRBV6-5
TGTGCCAGCAGCGGGACTAGCGGGAGGGCTCCGGATACGCAGTATTTT,CASSGTSGRAPDTQYF,TRBJ2-3,.,TRBD2,TRBV9
TGCGCCAGCAGCCGCGGTGGGGCCGACAATGAGCAGTTCTTC,CASSRGGADNEQFF,TRBJ2-1,.,.,TRBV10-1
TGTGCCAGCACACGAGGGGGTGAGCAGTTCTTC,CASTRGGEQFF,TRBJ2-1,.,.,TRBV6-1
TGTGCCAGCAGCTCGACAGGACCCCTCACAGATACGCAGTATTTT,CASSSTGPLTDTQYF,TRBJ2-3,.,.,TRBV7-2
TGCAGCGTTGTTTGGGGACAGGGGAATCAGCCCCAGCATTTT,CSVVWGQGNQPQHF,TRBJ1-5,.,TRBD1,TRBV29-1
TGCGCCAGCAGCTTGGGGACTAGCGGGAGTTCCGATACGCAGTATTTT,CASSLGTSGSSDTQYF,TRBJ2-3,.,TRBD2,TRBV5-1
TGTGCCAGCTCACCATCGACTAGCGGGACCCGACTTCTTGAGCAGTTCTTC,CASSPSTSGTRLLEQFF,TRBJ2-1,.,TRBD2,TRBV18
TGTGCCAGCAGCTTAGGGCCAAACAATGAGCAGTTCTTC,CASSLGPNNEQFF,TRBJ2-1,.,.,TRBV7-8
TGTGCCAGCAGCTCGGGGACTAGCGGGGGCTACGAGCAGTACTTC,CASSSGTSGGYEQYF,TRBJ2-7,.,TRBD2,TRBV5-4
TGTGCCAGCATTTCTACAGGGTGGGGAAACACCATATATTTT,CASISTGWGNTIYF,TRBJ1-3,.,.,TRBV28
TGTGCCAGCAGTGGGGGGGCTCCAGCTAACTATGGCTACACCTTC,CASSGGAPANYGYTF,TRBJ1-2,few,.,TRBV4-2
TGTGCCTCCCTCGGACTATATTGGCGGGGGGAAGGAGATACGCAGTATTTT,CASLGLYWRGEGDTQYF,TRBJ2-3,.,TRBD2,TRBV30
TGTGCCAGCAGCCTAGCGGGGGCGGCTGAAGCTTTCTTT,CASSLAGAAEAFF,TRBJ1-1,.,.,TRBV14
TGTGCCAGCAGCTCTCAACCACTAGCGGGAGGGAGGGAGCAGTACTTC,CASSSQPLAGGREQYF,TRBJ2-7,.,TRBD2,TRBV7-2
TGTGCCAGTAGTATTACCCCGGACAGTTCCGGTGGCTACACCTTC,CASSITPDSSGGYTF,TRBJ1-2,few,.,TRBV19
TGCGCCAGCAGCCAAGAGGCCATCAGGTCAGATACGCAGTATTTT,CASSQEAIRSDTQYF,TRBJ2-3,.,.,TRBV4-3
TGTGCCAGCAGCTTATCGTTTAGGAGCTCTGGAAACACCATATATTTT,CASSLSFRSSGNTIYF,TRBJ1-3,.,.,TRBV5-5
TGTGCCAGCAGCGCCCCTTCAGGGGGCCCGGCCGGGGAGCTGTTTTTT,CASSAPSGGPAGELFF,TRBJ2-2,.,TRBD1,TRBV9
TGTGCCAGCTCACCAAAGACGGAGGCCGGGGAGCTGTTTTTT,CASSPKTEAGELFF,TRBJ2-2,.,.,TRBV18
TGTGCCAGCAGCCTAAGGCCAGGGGTTACCGGGGAGCTGTTTTTT,CASSLRPGVTGELFF,TRBJ2-2,.,.,TRBV14
TGTGCCAGCAGTAGACAGGAGAACACTGAAGCTTTCTTT,CASSRQENTEAFF,TRBJ1-1,.,.,TRBV25-1
TGTGCCTGGAGTCCACGATGGGAGACTGAAGCTTTCTTT,CAWSPRWETEAFF,TRBJ1-1,.,.,TRBV30
TGTGCCAGCAGCTTAAGGCAGGGGGGAGAGACCCAGTACTTC,CASSLRQGGETQYF,TRBJ2-5,.,.,TRBV7-9
TGTGCCAGCAGCCCGAGTAGGGGAACCTACGAGCAGTACTTC,CASSPSRGTYEQYF,TRBJ2-7,.,.,TRBV5-4
TGTGCCAGCAGTCCTCCACTCCGGGGTAACACCGGGGAGCTGTTTTTT,CASSPPLRGNTGELFF,TRBJ2-2,.,.,TRBV27
TGTGCCAGCAGCTTAGGCGGGACAGGATACAATGTGGAGCAGTTCTTC,CASSLGGTGYNVEQFF,TRBJ2-1,few,TRBD1,TRBV11-3
TGTGCCAGCAGCCCCCGGGGGAACACTGAAGCTTTCTTT,CASSPRGNTEAFF,TRBJ1-1,few,.,TRBV7-9
TGTGCCAGCACCTCGGACAGGAGATCCTACGAGCAGTACTTC,CASTSDRRSYEQYF,TRBJ2-7,.,TRBD1,TRBV7-9
TGTGCCAGCAGTTACTCGCAGGGGCGAGATGAAAAACTGTTTTTT,CASSYSQGRDEKLFF,TRBJ1-4,.,.,TRBV6-5
TGTGCCAGTCACACAGGGGGCGCGGGAGGAAACACCATATATTTT,CASHTGGAGGNTIYF,TRBJ1-3,.,TRBD1,TRBV28
TGTGCCAGCAGCAGTGTTTTCGTAGAGACCCAGTACTTC,CASSSVFVETQYF,TRBJ2-5,few,.,TRBV21-1
TGTGCCAGCAGCTTAGGGTCGTTAGCGGGGGTTAATGAGCAGTTCTTC,CASSLGSLAGVNEQFF,TRBJ2-1,.,TRBD2,TRBV11-2
TGTGCCAGCACCAAGGGTAGGGGACTTGAAGCTTTCTTT,CASTKGRGLEAFF,TRBJ1-1,.,.,TRBV6-5
TGTGCCAGCAAATCGGAGGGCGAGCAGTACTTC,CASKSEGEQYF,TRBJ2-7,.,.,TRBV6-1
TGTGCCAGCAGCTTAGGGGGGGGGCCGCAAGATACGCAGTATTTT,CASSLGGGPQDTQYF,TRBJ2-3,.,.,TRBV5-4
TGCGCCAGCAGCCAAGACCCAGGGGGCTCTGGAAACACCATATATTTT,CASSQDPGGSGNTIYF,TRBJ1-3,few,TRBD1,TRBV4-3
TGTGCCAGCAGTACAGGGTTGGGTCAGCCCCAGCATTTT,CASSTGLGQPQHF,TRBJ1-5,once,.,TRBV9
TGTGCCAGCAGTTTTCGGGGGTCAGAGACCCAGTACTTC,CASSFRGSETQYF,TRBJ2-5,.,.,TRBV27
TGTGCCAGCAGCCCGGGACTAGCGGGATCTCACACAGATACGCAGTATTTT,CASSPGLAGSHTDTQYF,TRBJ2-3,.,TRBD2,TRBV11-3
TGTGCCAGCAGCTTAGTGACTAGCAGAGATACGCAGTATTTT,CASSLVTSRDTQYF,TRBJ2-3,.,TRBD2,TRBV7-2
TGTGCCAGCAGCACCCCCGGCGGGTTGAACACTGAAGCTTTCTTT,CASSTPGGLNTEAFF,TRBJ1-1,.,.,TRBV11-1
TGTGCCAGCAGCTTAGTGGGACAAGTTTTCTCCTACGAGCAGTACTTC,CASSLVGQVFSYEQYF,TRBJ2-7,.,.,TRBV11-3
TGTGCGGAGAGGGGACAGGGCTATGGCTACACCTTC,CAERGQGYGYTF,TRBJ1-2,.,TRBD1,TRBV30
TGTGCCAGCAGCGCCCCTACAGGTGAGCAGTTCTTC,CASSAPTGEQFF,TRBJ2-1,.,.,TRBV11-2
TGTGCCAGCAGCCCAGAAGGGGGGGGTTACAATGAGCAGTTCTTC,CASSPEGGGYNEQFF,TRBJ2-1,.,.,TRBV9
TGTGCCAGCAGCCCCCGACAGGGAAGACTGCCCCAGCATTTT,CASSPRQGRLPQHF,TRBJ1-5,few,TRBD1,TRBV7-2